This entry concerns a single T cell receptor beta chain. In its sample, this clone was seen a few times. Its antigen has not been determined. No much larger clonotype is one base removed from it; base qualities were not supplied. The data were taken from a study of radiotherapy plus CTLA-4 blockade in lung cancer (dated by TCRdb to between 2017 and 2018). For context, the study as a whole: Among enrolled patients, approximately 19% had an objective response and 25% to 40% reached disease control.

Trimming at the junction amounts to 1 base on V and 0 bases on J, and the germline ends lie 27 bases apart. The CDR3 measures 21 amino acids from cysteine to phenylalanine. The sequence is cut down to CDR3 DNA, 63 bases in frame from base 1. CDR1 and CDR2 are read off the germline V gene as SGHVS and FQNEAQ. The study evaluated CTLA-4 blockade (ipilimumab) given together with focal radiation therapy in patients who had chemo-refractory metastatic non-small-cell lung cancer. Beyond this particular receptor, the publication reports: The strongest predictors of response, as reported, were early dynamic changes in blood T cell clones along with a rise in serum interferon-beta after radiation. After treatment with radiotherapy and ipilimumab, TCR clones that originated in tumors expanded in peripheral blood.

Library preparation used the immunoSEQ multiplex PCR assay. Drawn from immuneACCESS, this table holds only the in-frame rearrangements with V and J called that TCRdb kept. Clones are partly lost; checked studies trace under half to an unresolved V gene and leave the rest unexplained. The sample profile shows about 56,000 clones; less than 85% of them were found once. The ten largest clones represent 16% of the sample. The sequence was obtained from a human donor with non-small cell lung cancer who had a complete response to radiotherapy plus ipilimumab. Material: peripheral blood, obtained from a patient treated with radiotherapy plus ipilimumab. The rearrangement joined TRBV7-8 to TRBJ1-2; tentative D gene TRBD1, with 5 bases matching. The CDR3 region has the sequence CASSLVLVPGPIGKANYGYTF. The DNA sequence is given as TGTGCCAGCAGCTTAGTGCTAGTTCCAGGGCCAATTGGGAAGGCTAACTATGGCTACACCTTC.